This entry lists 9 T cell receptor beta chains sequenced from one sample in a study of OX40 agonist ivuxolimab in advanced cancers. Repertoires were generated with immunoSEQ multiplex PCR, while TCRdb's copy carries only in-frame clones and drops some. The profile covers 30,000 or so clones, with 60% to 85% appearing a single time and under 25% taken by the ten largest. Material: CD4+ or CD8+ T cells sorted from blood, obtained in a trial of the OX40 agonist ivuxolimab. These receptors were obtained from an adult with an advanced solid tumor such as melanoma, head and neck, liver or kidney cancer.

This chain uses TRBV10-3 with TRBJ2-1, with D perhaps TRBD2 (5 bases). V shed 5 bases and J shed 6 bases, with 17 bases lying between them. Germline V lookup: CDR1 ENHRY, CDR2 SYGVKD. The CDR3 loop spans 15 amino acids. For the CDR3, the DNA is TGTGCCATCAGTTCTGGGAGCATGGGTAGCAATGAGCAGTTCTTC. It codes for CAISSGSMGSNEQFF.

The chain joins TRBV6-1 to TRBJ1-5, with D perhaps matching TRBD1 (5 bases). Trimming left V 1 base short and J 3 bases short, with 7 bases between. The CDR3 is made up of 14 amino acids. In germline, CDR1 is MNHNS, CDR2 SASEGT. CDR3 sequence (DNA): TGTGCCAGCAGTGAAGACAGGTCCAATCAGCCCCAGCATTTT. This codes for CASSEDRSNQPQHF.

The CDR3 DNA reads as TGTGCCAGCAGTTACTCCCCGGGCGTCGGTAGGAATGAGCAGTTCTTC. It is translated as CASSYSPGVGRNEQFF. The rearrangement uses TRBV6-5 and TRBJ2-1; no definite D call. CDR3 length: 16 amino acids. CDR1 MNHEY and CDR2 SVGAGI come from the germline V gene. Trimming shortened V by 0 bases and J by 7 bases, and 16 bases separated the two germline ends.

The chain joins TRBV10-3 to TRBJ1-2; 7 positions agree with TRBD1. CDR1 is ENHRY, CDR2 SYGVKD, per germline. V was pared by 6 bases and J by 0 bases, with 7 bases of the junction left unmatched. This CDR3 is 15 amino acids long. CDR3 coding DNA: TGTGCCATCAGCACAGGGGAAGCGGCTAACTATGGCTACACCTTC. It yields the protein CAISTGEAANYGYTF.

The chain carries TRBV5-1 and TRBJ2-7, with D perhaps TRBD1 or TRBD2 (5 bases each). Germline lookup yields CDR1 SGHRS and CDR2 YFSETQ. The CDR3 is 14 amino acids. Trimming took off 4 bases at V and 2 bases at J, with 13 bases between the two ends. CDR3 nucleotide sequence: TGCGCCAGCAGCCCGTTGGGGGATACCTACGAGCAGTACTTC. Translating gives CASSPLGDTYEQYF.

The gene calls are TRBV7-2 and TRBJ2-3, with 7 bases lining up with TRBD2. Germline CDR1 reads SGHTA; CDR2 reads FQGNSA. The CDR3 contains 15 residues. Trimming removed 5 bases from V and 1 base from J; junction bases left unmatched: 6. For the CDR3, the DNA is TGTGCCAGCAGCCCCGGGGGGATAGGCACAGATACGCAGTATTTT. This encodes CASSPGGIGTDTQYF.

This rearrangement joins TRBV19 to TRBJ1-6, with D maybe TRBD1 (5 bases). Germline V gene lookup returns CDR1 LNHDA and CDR2 SQIVND (reference sequence). The CDR3 consists of 16 residues. Trimming shortened V by 0 bases and J by 7 bases, and 13 bases separated the two germline ends. CDR3 in amino acids: CASSIDLGGRNSPLHF. The CDR3 coding sequence is TGTGCCAGTAGTATAGACCTGGGGGGTCGGAATTCACCCCTCCACTTT.

This chain joins TRBV2 and TRBJ2-6; D possibly corresponds to TRBD2 (5 bases). The germline V and J ends were trimmed by 4 bases and 1 base, with 14 bases remaining between them. This CDR3 is 17 amino acids long. Germline loops: CDR1 SNHLY, CDR2 FYNNEI. Here the CDR3 DNA reads TGTGCCAGCAGTGTGCCGGGATGGGAATCTGGGGCCAACGTCCTGACTTTC. Its protein is CASSVPGWESGANVLTF.

V gene TRBV19 combines with J gene TRBJ2-2, with TRBD2 matching over 13 bases. CDR1 and CDR2 (germline): LNHDA, SQIVND (reference sequence). The trim removed 0 bases at V and 7 bases at J, leaving 8 bases unmatched. The CDR3 is 18 amino acids. The CDR3 loop is CASSIDTARLAGGGELFF. In nucleotides, the CDR3 is TGTGCCAGTAGTATAGATACCGCTCGACTAGCGGGGGGCGGGGAGCTGTTTTTT.